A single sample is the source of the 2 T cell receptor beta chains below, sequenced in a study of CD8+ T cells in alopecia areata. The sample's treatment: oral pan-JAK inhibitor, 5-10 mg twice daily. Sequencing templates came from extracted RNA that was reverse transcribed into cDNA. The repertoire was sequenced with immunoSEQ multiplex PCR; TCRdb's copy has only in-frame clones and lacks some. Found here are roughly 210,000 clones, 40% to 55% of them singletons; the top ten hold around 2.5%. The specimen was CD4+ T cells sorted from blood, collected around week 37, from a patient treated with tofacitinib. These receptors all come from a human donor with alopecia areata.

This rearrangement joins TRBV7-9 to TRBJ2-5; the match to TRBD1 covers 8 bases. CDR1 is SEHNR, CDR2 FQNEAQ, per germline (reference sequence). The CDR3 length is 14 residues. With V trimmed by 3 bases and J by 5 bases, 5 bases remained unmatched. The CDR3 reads CASSLTGAGETQYF. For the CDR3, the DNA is TGTGCCAGCAGCTTGACAGGGGCTGGGGAGACCCAGTACTTC.

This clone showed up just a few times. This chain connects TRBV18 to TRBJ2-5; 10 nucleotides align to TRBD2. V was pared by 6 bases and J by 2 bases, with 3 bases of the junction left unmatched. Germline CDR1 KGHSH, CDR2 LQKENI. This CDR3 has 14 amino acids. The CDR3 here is CASSGLAVQETQYF. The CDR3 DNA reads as TGTGCCAGCTCCGGACTAGCGGTACAAGAGACCCAGTACTTC.